Sequencing of this T cell receptor beta chain was carried out in a study of neurological immune-mediated disorders. Template-switch 5'RACE cDNA synthesis added a 10-nucleotide unique molecular identifier. Via MiXCR, TCRdb re-called the 5' RACE reads, giving one row per CDR3 protein. The data contain roughly 66,000 distinct CDR3 sequences, 4.5% to 6% of them seen just once; the ten biggest clones take up about 2.2%. Findings of the study overall: It was HTLV-1-associated myelopathy that showed the most TCR clonal expansion, while multiple sclerosis showed the least, falling below healthy controls. One related-CDR3 cluster, identified by phylogenetic grouping, held the repertoires of 18 of 34 multiple sclerosis patients and was a possible signature.

Concerning this clonotype itself: The antigen remains undetermined. The junction shows a germline mismatch at one end, possibly a read error.

PBMCs stored at -80 C, 2 million in total, were the source of the unsorted libraries. Germline V gene sequence: CDR1 MNHEY, CDR2 SVGEGT. The CDR3 totals 11 residues. The sequenced sample was PBMCs. The chain recombines TRBV6-2 or TRBV6-3 with TRBJ2-4; D gene uncertain. This clonotype was sampled from a woman in her seventies with multiple sclerosis. CDR3 loop: CATSRLNIQYF. CDR3 sequence (DNA): TGTGCCACCAGTAGGTTGAACATTCAGTACTTC.